The clone carrying this T cell receptor (beta chain) was counted a few times. What it recognizes is unknown. The data are from a study of cytomegalovirus exposure and HLA in healthy donors. Study context: Among the roughly 430 genotyped donors, 70% to 85% were placed in the Caucasian-associated ancestry cluster.

PCR amplification relied on 60 Vbeta primers (plus 13 Jbeta primers). TCRdb's table, derived via immunoSEQ multiplex PCR, lists solely in-frame clones and lacks some. This sample has under 200,000 clones; 80% to 90% occur once, and the top ten carry more than 0.25%. Study observations and caveats: It was 150 or so TCR beta chains that were listed as cytomegalovirus-associated.

The TCR comes from a young woman in good health and CMV-seronegative. Specimen: PBMCs.

The chain's CDR3 is CASRPYRGANEKLFF. The DNA of the CDR3 is TGCGCCAGCAGACCTTACAGGGGAGCTAATGAAAAACTGTTTTTT. This rearrangement joins TRBV4-1 to TRBJ1-4, with 7 bases fitting TRBD1. Germline V gives CDR1 MGHRA, CDR2 YSYEKL. The CDR3 spans 15 residues. J gave up 3 bases and V 6 bases, and 7 bases lay outside the gene matches.